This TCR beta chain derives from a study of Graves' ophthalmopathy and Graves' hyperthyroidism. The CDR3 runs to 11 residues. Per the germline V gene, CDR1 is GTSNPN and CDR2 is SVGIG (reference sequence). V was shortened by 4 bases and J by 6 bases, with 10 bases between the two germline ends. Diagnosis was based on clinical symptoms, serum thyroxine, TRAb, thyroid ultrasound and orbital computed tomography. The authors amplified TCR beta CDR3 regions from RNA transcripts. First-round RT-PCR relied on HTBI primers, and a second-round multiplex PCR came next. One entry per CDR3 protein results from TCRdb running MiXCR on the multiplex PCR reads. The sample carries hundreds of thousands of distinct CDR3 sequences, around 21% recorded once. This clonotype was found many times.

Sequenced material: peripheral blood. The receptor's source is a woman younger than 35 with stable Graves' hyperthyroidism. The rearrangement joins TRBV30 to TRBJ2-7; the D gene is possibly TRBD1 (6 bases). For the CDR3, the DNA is TGTGCCTGGATGGACAGATCCGAGCAGTACTTC. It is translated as CAWMDRSEQYF.